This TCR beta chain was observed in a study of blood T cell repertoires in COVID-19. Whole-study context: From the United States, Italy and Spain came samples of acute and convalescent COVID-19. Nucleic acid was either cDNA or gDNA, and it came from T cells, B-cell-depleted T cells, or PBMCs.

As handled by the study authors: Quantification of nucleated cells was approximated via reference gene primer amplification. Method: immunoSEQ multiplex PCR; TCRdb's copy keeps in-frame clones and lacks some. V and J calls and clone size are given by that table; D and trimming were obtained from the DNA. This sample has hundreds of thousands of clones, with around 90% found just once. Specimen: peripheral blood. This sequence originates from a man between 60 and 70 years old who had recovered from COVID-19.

The CDR3: CASSLELAGRDEQFF. The CDR3 DNA sequence: TGCGCCAGCAGCTTGGAACTAGCGGGAAGGGATGAGCAGTTCTTC. The chain employs TRBV5-1 and TRBJ2-1; 10 bases map to TRBD2. V lost 0 bases, J lost 8 bases, and 5 bases stayed unmatched. The CDR3 is 15 residues long. Germline CDR1 and CDR2: SGHRS and YFSETQ.